This TCR beta chain was obtained from a study of T cells in Graves' hyperthyroidism and ophthalmopathy (dated by TCRdb to the late 2010s). Study-wide context: Peripheral blood was sampled at the time of initial diagnosis, prior to any treatment. A discovery cohort of about 96 patients, roughly 45 with Graves' ophthalmopathy and under 60 with stable Graves' hyperthyroidism, was used to find distinguishing TCR V-J signatures. Prospective prediction of ophthalmopathy was tested in an independent validation cohort consisting of 18 hyperthyroidism patients and approximately 16 patients who later progressed to ophthalmopathy. The approximately 98 discovery patients were randomly divided into training and test sets at a 7:3 ratio. Thyroid tissue and blood T-cell repertoires from about six Graves' hyperthyroidism patients were also compared in the study. Once sampling was done, hyperthyroidism patients were given methimazole at a starting dose of 30 mg daily, whereas ophthalmopathy patients were given high-dose intravenous methylprednisolone. The paper describes TCR Vbeta CDR3 sequencing of 140 or so peripheral blood samples, made up of some 40 ophthalmopathy patients, roughly 72 hyperthyroidism patients and some 17 progressor patients.

The paper as a whole reports these results and caveats: In cross-validation, a model built on a 13 V-J signature told ophthalmopathy apart from stable hyperthyroidism with 85% to 90% sensitivity and about 81% specificity, and in testing the same model reached 80%/75%. Sample size was not statistically predetermined, and investigators were not blinded to group allocation. Blood samples also contained most of the expanded thyroid clonotypes (frequency above 0.001), which suggests that blood repertoires may reflect thyroid immune responses. In validation, the model predicted progression to ophthalmopathy with just under 71% sensitivity and roughly 75% specificity, a median of approximately 6.7 months before onset.

The sample holds many counts of this clonotype. Which antigen it targets is not known. Base qualities were left out, and no much larger clone turns up one base away. The TCR beta CDR3 regions were amplified from the RNA transcripts. The TCR CDR3 was subjected to a first round of RT-PCR using the HTBI primer set and the Qiagen OneStep RT-PCR kit. Libraries were constructed in a second round of multiplex PCR, after which size selection and purification were performed. Sequencing of the libraries was done on an Illumina HiSeq2000 using paired-end 100 bp reads. In the source study's methods: SOAPnuke was used to process the raw data, removing reads that contained adapters or uncalled bases, had a mean Phred below 15, or lacked an exact match to the constant primer or identifier. COPE v1.2.5 was used to merge the high-quality paired reads, and each unique nucleotide sequence was defined as a clonotype. MiTCR v1.1 was used to align the clonotypes against IMGT TRBV, TRBD and TRBJ reference segments. Only V-J combinations with frequency above 0.0001, covering about 99% of repertoires, were analysed. A TCS score was defined as the ratio of F50 (clonal expansion) to E x V (chaos), with BLOSUM62-based TCRdist applied between CDR3 peptides within each V-J. Welch's t-statistics and random forest reduced several hundred V-J features to some 14, which were used in a naive Bayes classifier (R e1071). Starting from the raw public reads, TCRdb applied fastp trimming at Q25, assembled clones with MiXCR and retained in-frame beta chains. Rows matching on CDR3 protein sequence are summarized as one entry with the most common DNA and genes. These V and J calls rely on TCRdb rather than the paper's analysis. The sample contains 300,000 to 450,000 distinct CDR3 sequences, approximately 15% of them found a single time. Roughly 11% of the sample goes to the ten largest clones.

Stable Graves' hyperthyroidism was defined as the absence of progression to ophthalmopathy over 18 months of follow-up. Hyperthyroidism patients were newly diagnosed, with disease duration under 2 months, and aged 18 to 65 years. The study excluded patients with uncontrolled infections, other autoimmune diseases, pregnancy or lactation. Diagnoses were based on clinical symptoms, serum thyroxine and TRAb, thyroid ultrasound and orbital computed tomography. PBMCs were isolated from 7.5 to 10 ml of fresh peripheral blood by Ficoll-Paque density gradient centrifugation. Trizol reagent was used to extract total RNA, and RNA quality was then checked on an Agilent 2100 Bioanalyzer. The receptor was isolated from a woman aged 55-69 years with Graves' hyperthyroidism. Sequencing used blood.

The CDR3 protein is CASSKTGPGDGYTF. The nucleotide sequence is given as TGTGCCAGCAGTAAAACAGGGCCCGGGGATGGCTACACCTTC. The chain couples TRBV12-3 or TRBV12-4 to TRBJ1-2; matching of 6 bases hints at TRBD1 as the D gene. At the junction V is shortened by 5 bases and J by 6 bases, with 16 bases in between. The CDR3 numbers 14 residues from cysteine through phenylalanine. The sequence is cut down to CDR3 DNA, 42 bases in frame from base 1.